This TCR beta chain comes out of a study of cytomegalovirus exposure and HLA in healthy donors (TCRdb year 2017). For context, the study as a whole: According to an earlier analysis of 587 of the donors, roughly 180 million T cells yielded over 100 million unique TCR beta sequences and around 300 Gb of sequence data. About 320 gigabases of sequencing data and approximately 85 million unique TCR sequences were included in an early release covering roughly 600 HLA-typed donors. Of the roughly 400 genotyped donors, 65% to 90% fell in the genetic ancestry cluster associated with self-reported Caucasian donors. The study was designed to test whether signatures of past pathogen exposure could be identified by cataloging public T cell receptors. The study used immunosequencing to profile the T cell repertoires of 666 subjects and linked those repertoires to cytomegalovirus serostatus. A separate validation cohort of approximately 130 different subjects was used in addition to the approximately 670-subject first cohort. The study combined high-throughput TCR immunosequencing, statistical association of individual TCRs with disease status, and machine learning to predict cytomegalovirus infection status. To study patterns of TCR occurrence, a later analysis re-analyzed previously published TCR beta repertoires from 500 to 850 donors and added high-resolution HLA genotyping. In the later analysis, no new phenotypic data were used to find candidate immune exposures; instead, reliance was placed on TCR beta sequences and their occurrence across donors. An earlier analysis of several hundred of the donors applied high-throughput TCR beta sequencing to assess whether each TCR beta V gene segment acted as functional or pseudogenic. Donor age, sex, ethnicity and CMV serostatus were compiled together with the repertoire data. A later genetic analysis took genome-wide SNP genotypes for about 65% of the 666 donors and used that subset as a discovery cohort. All discovery cohort repertoires had been generated using a single sequencing platform. Both class I and class II loci were covered by HLA typing, at four-digit resolution. The number of typed donors differed by locus: roughly 629-640 for A, B, C, DRB1 and DQB1; approximately 530 for DQA1; approximately 610 for DPA1; and 400 to 480 for DPB1. Four or five DR-DQ haplotypes were handled as single units for association and clustering because linkage in the cohort was strong. Among a few hundred genotyped donors of the cohort, an average of about 240,000 unique TCR beta nucleotide sequences were sequenced per donor, roughly 20% of them non-productive.

The cohort was made up of roughly 670 healthy bone marrow donors. At the time of sampling, every cohort member was nominally healthy, though immune exposures that went unrecorded were likely present. The donor tested CMV seropositive, placing the donor among the roughly 300 seropositive members of the cohort. Each donor provided a peripheral blood sample, and peripheral blood mononuclear cells were used for TCR beta sequencing. Genomic DNA extraction from the blood cell samples was performed with the Qiagen DNeasy Blood Extraction Kit. On the study overall, not on this receptor specifically: An earlier analysis of approximately 500 of the donors showed that most TCR beta V segments appeared in productive rearrangements either about 90% or about 30% of the time, which broadly matched IMGT annotations. Roughly uniform sequencing depth across donors was assumed in presence/absence analyses, although this assumption may not hold. A later analysis found that TCR association rates varied across HLA loci, with DRB1 alleles showing the most associated TCRs and HLA-C alleles the fewest. Immune exposure information for the cohort was limited to CMV serostatus. Because counts were too low, around 17 rarely observed V segments, including chromosome 9 orphons, were left out of the earlier analysis of 587 of the donors. In a later analysis, about 16,000 TCR beta sequences were associated with specific HLA alleles at a false discovery rate of 0.05. Because HLA typing was missing for some donors at each locus, association tests included only the typed subset. Across donors, most TCR sequences were observed very rarely, whereas some public TCRs were present in many individuals. The authors suggested that the approach could potentially be extended to other disease states and immunological phenotypes. Cytomegalovirus status was reported to be diagnosed by the classifier with high specificity and sensitivity in both the original and validation cohorts. A few of the identified cytomegalovirus-associated TCR beta chains were confirmed in vitro to be specific for cytomegalovirus antigens. A later analysis found that HLA-associated TCR beta chains were more clonally expanded and had lower generation probabilities than equally common non-associated chains. According to a later analysis, parvovirus B19, influenza, CMV and Epstein-Barr virus appeared linked to several top co-occurrence clusters. In the study, some 180 TCR beta chains were listed as associated with cytomegalovirus. Only TCR beta chains were sequenced in this cohort, and the absence of alpha or paired-chain data limited detectable features. Because the 87-base-pair reads could not distinguish some IMGT-functional V segments, including TRBV6-2 and TRBV6-3, those segments were excluded. When HLA alleles, especially DR and DQ, strongly co-occurred, attributing TCR associations to individual alleles was difficult. In a later analysis, most CMV-associated TCR beta chains were found to appear HLA-restricted, with HLA associations seemingly driven largely by CMV exposure. An association between a missense DCLRE1C variant and V-gene and J-gene trimming of TCR beta chains was found in a later genetic analysis and replicated in an independent cohort. A group of highly shared sequence variants was considered likely to be a technical artifact of the sequencing pipeline. A further reported finding was that TCR beta sequences accurately predicted the HLA-A and HLA-B alleles for most subjects in the first cohort. In a later genetic analysis, fewer N-insertions in productive TCRs were reported among donors in an Asian-associated ancestry cluster than the roughly 640-donor mean. Linkage disequilibrium might explain the correlated functional status among segregating V segments, but an unknown experimental factor could not be ruled out.

V gives up 0 bases and J gives up 4 bases, and the segment between their germline ends measures 7 bases. From its cysteine to its phenylalanine, the CDR3 spans 13 amino acids. Only CDR3 DNA is held: 39 bases, read in frame from base 1. The germline V gene supplies CDR1 SGHRS and CDR2 YFSETQ. Libraries came from the immunoSEQ multiplex PCR assay. A mixture of 60 forward primers for TCR Vbeta segments and 13 reverse primers for TCR Jbeta segments was used in the multiplex PCR. The CDR3 region of rearranged TCR beta genes was amplified from genomic DNA by a multiplex PCR assay. On the Illumina HiSeq System, the amplified TCR beta libraries were sequenced as 87-base-pair reads. As for the authors' bioinformatics: A later analysis tallied tens of millions of unique TCR beta chains across the 610 or so repertoires, and approximately 9.9 million of those chains were shared by two or more donors. A nearest-neighbor algorithm error-corrected the raw reads and collapsed the reads into unique sequences, merging closely related sequences to remove PCR and sequencing errors. Alignment of CDR3 sequences to IMGT reference sequences was used to assign V, D and J gene segments. For a sequence to be retained, at least a six-nucleotide match to both a V gene segment and a J gene segment was required. Rearrangements were classified as productive when the CDR3 lacked stop codons and remained in frame with V and J, and all other rearrangements were classified as non-productive. CDR3 was defined by IMGT convention, running from the second conserved V-encoded cysteine to the conserved J-encoded phenylalanine. The earlier analysis of some 550 of the donors excluded any sequence lacking an unambiguous match to a single V gene segment. An earlier analysis of over 450 of the donors classified V segments as functional when productive rearrangements were above 56.7% and as segregating when the standard deviation between donors was above 5%. To diagnose cytomegalovirus status from the catalog of TCR beta chain sequences, a statistical classification framework was built. V and J gene assignment, in a later analysis, came from comparing TCR nucleotide sequences with IMGT/GENE-DB human TR gene sequences. In a later analysis, CDR3 sequences and most-parsimonious VDJ recombination scenarios were assigned using the TCRdist pipeline. In a later analysis, each TCR beta chain was defined by its CDR3 amino acid sequence together with its V-gene family, and reads lacking a unique V-gene family were excluded. A later analysis removed several hundred highly shared, low-generation-probability nucleotide sequences to deal with suspected cross-contamination and a sequencing artifact. In a later analysis, a clonal expansion index for each public chain was calculated from normalized within-repertoire ranks of inferred template counts. Generation probabilities in a later analysis came from a VDJ recombination model fitted to out-of-frame rearrangements, and those results were checked against IGoR. A later analysis scored TCR-TCR, TCR-HLA and TCR-CMV co-occurrence with hypergeometric tests, applying a repertoire-size bias correction to TCR pairs. A later analysis estimated false discovery rates by permuting HLA or CMV assignments 20 times. In a later analysis, co-occurring TCRs were grouped with DBSCAN, and TCRdist sequence similarity was added when clustering was performed within HLA-allele-positive subsets. For co-occurrence clustering, repertoires with fewer than 30,000 or more than 120,000 public chains were excluded, along with four to six repertoires with anomalous nucleotide sharing. Drawn from immuneACCESS, this table holds only the in-frame rearrangements with V and J called that TCRdb kept. Clones are partly lost; checked studies trace under half to an unresolved V gene and leave the rest unexplained. V and J calls and clone size are copied from that table; D and trimming were computed from the DNA. Present in this sample are approximately 190,000 clones, more than 65% of which were seen just once. In total, the top ten clones hold roughly 3.2% of the sample.

A word on this clone: Its antigen is currently not known. With a much larger clone just one base away, this may be a read error.

Sequencing was carried out using PBMCs. The V and J segments used are TRBV5-1 and TRBJ1-2; TRBD1 is possibly the D segment (5 matching bases). The sequence was obtained from a man aged 40-49 years in good health and CMV-seropositive. The nucleotides read TGCGCCAGCAGCTTGGGACAGATCTATGGCTACACCTTC. This sequence encodes CASSLGQIYGYTF.